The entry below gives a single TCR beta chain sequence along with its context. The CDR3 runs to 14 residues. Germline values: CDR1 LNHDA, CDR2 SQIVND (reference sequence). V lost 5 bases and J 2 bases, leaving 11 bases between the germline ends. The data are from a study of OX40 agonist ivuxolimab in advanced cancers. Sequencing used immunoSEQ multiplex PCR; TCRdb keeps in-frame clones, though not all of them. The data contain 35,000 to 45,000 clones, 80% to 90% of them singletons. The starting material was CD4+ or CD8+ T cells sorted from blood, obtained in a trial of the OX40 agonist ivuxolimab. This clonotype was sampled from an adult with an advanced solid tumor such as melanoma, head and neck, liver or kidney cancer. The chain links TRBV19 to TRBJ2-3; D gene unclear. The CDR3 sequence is CASSPGRSTDTQYF. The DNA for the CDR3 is TGTGCCAGTAGTCCCGGTCGGTCCACAGATACGCAGTATTTT.